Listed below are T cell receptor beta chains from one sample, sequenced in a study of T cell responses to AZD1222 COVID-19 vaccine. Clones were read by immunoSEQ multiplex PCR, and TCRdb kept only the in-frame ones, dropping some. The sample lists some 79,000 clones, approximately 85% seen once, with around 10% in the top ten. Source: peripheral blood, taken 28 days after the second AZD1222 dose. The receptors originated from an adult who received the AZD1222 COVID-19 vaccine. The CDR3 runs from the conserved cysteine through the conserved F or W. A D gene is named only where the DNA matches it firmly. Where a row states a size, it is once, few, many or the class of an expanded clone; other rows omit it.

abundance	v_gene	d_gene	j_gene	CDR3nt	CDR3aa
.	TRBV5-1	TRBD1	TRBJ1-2	TGCGCCAGCAGGCAAGAGGACAGGGGCGTAACATCTGGCTACACCTTC	CASRQEDRGVTSGYTF
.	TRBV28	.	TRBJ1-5	TGTGCCAGCAGTAGGAGGGGACTCAATCAGCCCCAGCATTTT	CASSRRGLNQPQHF
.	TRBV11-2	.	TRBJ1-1	TGTGCCAGCAGCTTAGATCAGAGGACTGAAGCTTTCTTT	CASSLDQRTEAFF
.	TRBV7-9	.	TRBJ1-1	TGTGCCAGCAGTAGTGGGAGTATGTTGAACACTGAAGCTTTCTTT	CASSSGSMLNTEAFF
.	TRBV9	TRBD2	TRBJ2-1	TGTGCCAGCAGCGGACAAGGACTAGTTAATACCTACAATGAGCAGTTCTTC	CASSGQGLVNTYNEQFF
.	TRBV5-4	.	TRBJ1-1	TGTGCCAGCAGCACCAGCAACACTGAAGCTTTCTTT	CASSTSNTEAFF
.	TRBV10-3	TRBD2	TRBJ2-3	TGTGCCATCAGTCGGGCGGGAGGTACAGATACGCAGTATTTT	CAISRAGGTDTQYF
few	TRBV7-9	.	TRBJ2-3	TGTGCCAGCGGGGGTTTCACAGATACGCAGTATTTT	CASGGFTDTQYF
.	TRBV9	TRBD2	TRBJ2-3	TGTGCCAGCAGCGTAGCTACGGGAGGCGGGAGTGGTCCAGATACGCAGTATTTT	CASSVATGGGSGPDTQYF
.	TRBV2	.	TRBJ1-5	TGTGCCAGCAGTGCCCTCAAGGGTCAGCCCCAGCATTTT	CASSALKGQPQHF
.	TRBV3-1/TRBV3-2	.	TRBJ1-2	TGTGCCAGCAGCCAGCGGGAAAACTATGGCTACACCTTC	CASSQRENYGYTF
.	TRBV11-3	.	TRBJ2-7	TGTGCCAGCAGCTACCCAGGTCGGTCCTACGAGCAGTACTTC	CASSYPGRSYEQYF
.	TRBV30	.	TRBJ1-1	TGTGCCTGGAGTGCCAGTAATTCCTTTGAAGCTTTCTTT	CAWSASNSFEAFF
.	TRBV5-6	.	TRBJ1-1	TGTGCCAGCACCCTCCGTGAACAGGGCGTCTTGAGGTTGAGTGAAGCTTTCTTT	CASTLREQGVLRLSEAFF
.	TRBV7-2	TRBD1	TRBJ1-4	TGTGCCAGCAGCTTAACGAGGACAGGGGCCGGTAATGAAAAACTGTTTTTT	CASSLTRTGAGNEKLFF
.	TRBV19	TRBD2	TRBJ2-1	TGTGCCAGTAGTATTTCGGCGGGAGCCTACAATGAGCAGTTCTTC	CASSISAGAYNEQFF
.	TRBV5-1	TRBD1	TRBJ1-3	TGCGCCAGCAGATTGGGACAGGGAAACACCATATATTTT	CASRLGQGNTIYF
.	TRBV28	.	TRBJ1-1	TGTGCCAGCATCGCCCCCCCCGACCGGGCTTTCTTT	CASIAPPDRAFF
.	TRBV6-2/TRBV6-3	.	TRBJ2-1	TGTGCCAGCAGTTCTCTCAGGGGCGTAACAGCCAATGAGCAGTTCTTC	CASSSLRGVTANEQFF
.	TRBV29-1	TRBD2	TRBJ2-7	TGCAGCGCACTAGCGGGATGGGGCGAGCAGTACTTC	CSALAGWGEQYF
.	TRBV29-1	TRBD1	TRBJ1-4	TGCAGCGGGTCGACAGGGGGTAACGAAAAACTGTTTTTT	CSGSTGGNEKLFF
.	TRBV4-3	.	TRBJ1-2	TGCGCCAGCAGCCAAGATACCTCTCCGGGGCAGAATGGCTACACCTTC	CASSQDTSPGQNGYTF
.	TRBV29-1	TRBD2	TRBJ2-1	TGCAGCGTGGCCCCCCGAGCGGGACTCCGGGACAATGAGCAGTTCTTC	CSVAPRAGLRDNEQFF
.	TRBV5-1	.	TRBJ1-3	TGCGCCAGCAGCTTGGGAGCAAGCTCTGGAAACACCATATATTTT	CASSLGASSGNTIYF
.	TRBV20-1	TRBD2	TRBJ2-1	TGCAGTGCTAGTCAGCGGGAACGAGGCAATGAGCAGTTCTTC	CSASQRERGNEQFF
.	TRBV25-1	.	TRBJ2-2	TGTGCCAGCAGTCCGTACGGGGATAACACCGGGGAGCTGTTTTTT	CASSPYGDNTGELFF
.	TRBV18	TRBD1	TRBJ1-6	TGTGCCAGCTCACCACGGGGTAAGACAGGGGTCAATTCACCCCTCCACTTT	CASSPRGKTGVNSPLHF
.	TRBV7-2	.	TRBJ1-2	TGTGCCAGCAGCTCCACCTCCCGAAACTATGGCTACACCTTC	CASSSTSRNYGYTF
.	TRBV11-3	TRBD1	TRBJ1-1	TGTGCCAGCAGCCCTCCACCGGGACAGGGTGGCGCTGAAGCTTTCTTT	CASSPPPGQGGAEAFF
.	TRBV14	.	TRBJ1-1	TGTGCCAGCAGCGACAGGATGCGGAACACTGAAGCTTTCTTT	CASSDRMRNTEAFF
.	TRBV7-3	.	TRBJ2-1	TGTGCCAGCAGCTTCACATCAGAACTATACAATGAGCAGTTCTTC	CASSFTSELYNEQFF
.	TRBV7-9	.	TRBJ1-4	TGTGCCAGCAGCTTCCGACAAAATAATGAAAAACTGTTTTTT	CASSFRQNNEKLFF
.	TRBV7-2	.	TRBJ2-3	TGTGCCAGCAGCTTAGGTTTTGGAAGGGGCACAGATACGCAGTATTTT	CASSLGFGRGTDTQYF
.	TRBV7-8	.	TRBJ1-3	TGTGCCAGCAGCCACTCGATTGGGACCGCACTCGGAAACACCATATATTTT	CASSHSIGTALGNTIYF
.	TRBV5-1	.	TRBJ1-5	TGCGCCAGCAGCTTGGCGGGGGGCCCCAATCAGCCCCAGCATTTT	CASSLAGGPNQPQHF
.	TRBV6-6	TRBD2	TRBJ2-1	TGTGCCAGCAGTTTTAGTAGCGGGAGCTTCAATGAGCAGTTCTTC	CASSFSSGSFNEQFF
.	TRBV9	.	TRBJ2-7	TGTGCCAGCAGCGTCGGAGGGTCCTACGAGCAGTACTTC	CASSVGGSYEQYF
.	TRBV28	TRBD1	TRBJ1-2	TGTGCCAGCAGTTTGCGGACAGGCCGAGAATATGGCTACACCTTC	CASSLRTGREYGYTF
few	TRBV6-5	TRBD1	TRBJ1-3	TGTGCCAGCAGTTACTCCTGGACAGGGAGCAACACCATATATTTT	CASSYSWTGSNTIYF
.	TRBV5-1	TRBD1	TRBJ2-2	TGCGCCAGCAGCTCCCCCGGAACAGGGGGTACCGGGGAGCTGTTTTTT	CASSSPGTGGTGELFF
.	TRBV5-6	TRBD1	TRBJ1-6	TGTGCCAGCAGCCGGCTGGGGACAGGGCAGTATAATTCACCCCTCCACTTT	CASSRLGTGQYNSPLHF
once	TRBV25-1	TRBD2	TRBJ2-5	TGTGCCAGCAGTGATAGCGGGAGGGCCGGAGAGACCCAGTACTTC	CASSDSGRAGETQYF
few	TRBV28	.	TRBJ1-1	TGTGCCAGCAGTTTTGTTCCGAACACTGAAGCTTTCTTT	CASSFVPNTEAFF
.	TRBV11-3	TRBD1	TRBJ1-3	TGTGCCAGCAGCTTGGGACAGGGTCGAAACACCATATATTTT	CASSLGQGRNTIYF
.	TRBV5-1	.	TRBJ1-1	TGCGCCAGCAGCTCCCAATTTACAGAGAACACTGAAGCTTTCTTT	CASSSQFTENTEAFF
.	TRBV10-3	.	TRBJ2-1	TGTGCCATCAGTGACCCCGGGGAGGCGGGACTTAATGAGCAGTTCTTC	CAISDPGEAGLNEQFF
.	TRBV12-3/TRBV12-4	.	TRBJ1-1	TGTGCCAGCAGTTTAAGAGAGGCTGAAGCTTTCTTT	CASSLREAEAFF
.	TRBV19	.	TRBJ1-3	TGTGCCAGTATAATCAGGGGAGGAAACACCATATATTTT	CASIIRGGNTIYF
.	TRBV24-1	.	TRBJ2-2	TGTGCCACCAGTGTTGACGGCGGGGAGCTGTTTTTT	CATSVDGGELFF
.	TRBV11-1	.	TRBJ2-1	TGTGCCAGCAGCTCCCCGTTTGACTGGGATGAGCAGTTCTTC	CASSSPFDWDEQFF
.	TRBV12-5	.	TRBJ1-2	TGTGCTAGTGGTTTGGAGTATGGCTACACCTTC	CASGLEYGYTF
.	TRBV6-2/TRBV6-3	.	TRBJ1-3	TGTGCCAGCAGCCCCAGGGGAATCGGACTTTCTGGAAACACCATATATTTT	CASSPRGIGLSGNTIYF
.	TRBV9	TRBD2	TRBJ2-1	TGTGCCAGCAGCGTAGGTCTAGCGGGGGCGCCTAATGAGCAGTTCTTC	CASSVGLAGAPNEQFF
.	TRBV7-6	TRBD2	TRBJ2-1	TGTGCCAGCAGCGCCCCTGCGATCTTAGCGGGAGGGACTTACAATGAGCAGTTCTTC	CASSAPAILAGGTYNEQFF
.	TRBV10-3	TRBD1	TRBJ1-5	TGTGCCATCAGTTCGGGACAGGGACTATTCAATCAGCCCCAGCATTTT	CAISSGQGLFNQPQHF